This is a list of T cell receptor beta chains from one sample in a study of PD-1 blockade in mismatch repair-deficient tumors. Profiling relied on immunoSEQ multiplex PCR, and the TCRdb table lists in-frame clones only, not all of them. Here the sample spans 90,000 to 130,000 clones, around 80% being singletons. The sample was peripheral blood, taken 60 weeks after starting pembrolizumab. All receptors derive from an adult with mismatch repair-deficient cancer. The CDR3 runs from the conserved cysteine through the conserved F or W. A D gene is named only where the DNA matches it firmly. Part of the rows lack a size; the others show once, few, many or a class for expanded clones.

J gene: TRBJ1-1; clone size: .; V gene: TRBV15; D gene: TRBD1; CDR3 protein: CATSQTGGAGNF; CDR3 DNA: TGTGCCACCAGCCAAACAGGGGGCGCGGGGAATTTT
J gene: TRBJ2-7; clone size: .; V gene: TRBV27; D gene: TRBD2; CDR3 protein: CASRGSGRAVYEQYF; CDR3 DNA: TGTGCCAGCAGGGGGAGCGGGAGGGCAGTCTACGAGCAGTACTTC
J gene: TRBJ2-7; clone size: .; V gene: TRBV5-6; D gene: .; CDR3 protein: CASSLDTALEQYF; CDR3 DNA: TGTGCCAGCAGCTTGGATACCGCGCTTGAGCAGTACTTC
J gene: TRBJ2-6; clone size: .; V gene: TRBV14; D gene: .; CDR3 protein: CASASGQSIPGANVLTF; CDR3 DNA: TGTGCCAGTGCGTCGGGACAAAGCATACCTGGGGCCAACGTCCTGACTTTC
J gene: TRBJ2-7; clone size: .; V gene: TRBV6-1; D gene: TRBD1; CDR3 protein: CASSVRGLDEQYF; CDR3 DNA: TGTGCCAGCAGTGTCAGGGGGCTGGACGAGCAGTACTTC
J gene: TRBJ1-1; clone size: .; V gene: TRBV19; D gene: .; CDR3 protein: CASSRAGGTRVDTEAFF; CDR3 DNA: TGTGCCAGTAGCCGGGCGGGGGGCACGAGGGTTGACACTGAAGCTTTCTTT
J gene: TRBJ2-1; clone size: .; V gene: TRBV5-4; D gene: .; CDR3 protein: CASSSRDEQFF; CDR3 DNA: TGTGCCAGCAGCTCGAGGGATGAGCAGTTCTTC
J gene: TRBJ1-1; clone size: .; V gene: TRBV6-4; D gene: .; CDR3 protein: CASSDVGIGNTEAFF; CDR3 DNA: TGTGCCAGCAGTGACGTCGGGATTGGGAACACTGAAGCTTTCTTT
J gene: TRBJ1-5; clone size: .; V gene: TRBV7-2; D gene: .; CDR3 protein: CASSLASGTGQPQHF; CDR3 DNA: TGTGCCAGCAGCTTAGCTTCTGGGACGGGACAGCCCCAGCATTTT
J gene: TRBJ1-1; clone size: few; V gene: TRBV6-5; D gene: .; CDR3 protein: CASSLRGHVYTEAFF; CDR3 DNA: TGTGCCAGCAGTCTCCGGGGCCATGTTTACACTGAAGCTTTCTTT
J gene: TRBJ2-1; clone size: .; V gene: TRBV19; D gene: .; CDR3 protein: CAIGTYPWSEQFF; CDR3 DNA: TGTGCCATCGGGACATATCCCTGGAGTGAGCAGTTCTTC
J gene: TRBJ2-1; clone size: few; V gene: TRBV5-1; D gene: TRBD2; CDR3 protein: CASEQTSGSREQFF; CDR3 DNA: TGCGCCAGCGAGCAGACTAGCGGGAGCCGTGAGCAGTTCTTC
J gene: TRBJ2-6; clone size: .; V gene: TRBV5-4; D gene: .; CDR3 protein: CATPSPSGANVLTF; CDR3 DNA: TGTGCCACCCCCTCGCCCTCTGGGGCCAACGTCCTGACTTTC
J gene: TRBJ2-3; clone size: .; V gene: TRBV30; D gene: TRBD2; CDR3 protein: CAWSGGRGTDTQYF; CDR3 DNA: TGTGCCTGGAGTGGCGGGAGAGGCACAGATACGCAGTATTTT
J gene: TRBJ1-2; clone size: .; V gene: TRBV6-6; D gene: TRBD1; CDR3 protein: CASSFKQGVGYGYTF; CDR3 DNA: TGTGCCAGCAGTTTTAAACAGGGGGTAGGCTATGGCTACACCTTC
J gene: TRBJ1-1; clone size: .; V gene: TRBV18; D gene: .; CDR3 protein: CASSPGGKGTEAFF; CDR3 DNA: TGTGCCAGCTCACCGGGGGGCAAAGGCACTGAAGCTTTCTTT
J gene: TRBJ1-3; clone size: .; V gene: TRBV7-2; D gene: .; CDR3 protein: CASSPTGAGNTIYF; CDR3 DNA: TGTGCCAGCAGCCCGACAGGAGCTGGAAACACCATATATTTT
J gene: TRBJ1-1; clone size: .; V gene: TRBV4-2; D gene: .; CDR3 protein: CASSSDGKNTEAFF; CDR3 DNA: TGTGCCAGCAGCTCGGACGGGAAAAACACTGAAGCTTTCTTT
J gene: TRBJ2-6; clone size: few; V gene: TRBV5-1; D gene: .; CDR3 protein: CASSLAGLTGANVLTF; CDR3 DNA: TGCGCCAGCAGCTTGGCCGGATTAACTGGGGCCAACGTCCTGACTTTC
J gene: TRBJ2-7; clone size: .; V gene: TRBV10-3; D gene: .; CDR3 protein: CAISDPGHLYEQYF; CDR3 DNA: TGTGCCATCAGTGACCCCGGACACTTATACGAGCAGTACTTC
J gene: TRBJ2-1; clone size: .; V gene: TRBV7-6; D gene: TRBD2; CDR3 protein: CASSSGLAGAREQFF; CDR3 DNA: TGTGCCAGCAGCTCGGGACTAGCGGGAGCACGGGAGCAGTTCTTC
J gene: TRBJ1-2; clone size: .; V gene: TRBV13; D gene: .; CDR3 protein: CASSLTRRGGYTF; CDR3 DNA: TGTGCCAGCAGCTTGACCAGAAGGGGTGGCTACACCTTC
J gene: TRBJ2-2; clone size: .; V gene: TRBV7-9; D gene: .; CDR3 protein: CASSLAGTGELFF; CDR3 DNA: TGTGCCAGCAGCTTAGCGGGGACCGGGGAGCTGTTTTTT
J gene: TRBJ1-1; clone size: .; V gene: TRBV2; D gene: .; CDR3 protein: CASLLNTEAFF; CDR3 DNA: TGTGCCAGCCTACTGAACACTGAAGCTTTCTTT
J gene: TRBJ2-3; clone size: .; V gene: TRBV6-1; D gene: .; CDR3 protein: CASSDSGLYTDTQYF; CDR3 DNA: TGTGCCAGCAGTGACTCGGGACTGTACACAGATACGCAGTATTTT
J gene: TRBJ2-5; clone size: few; V gene: TRBV2; D gene: .; CDR3 protein: CASSEGERETQYF; CDR3 DNA: TGTGCCAGCAGTGAAGGGGAGAGGGAGACCCAGTACTTC
J gene: TRBJ1-5; clone size: .; V gene: TRBV4-2; D gene: .; CDR3 protein: CASSQDDVGGWGNQPQHF; CDR3 DNA: TGTGCCAGCAGCCAAGATGATGTCGGGGGATGGGGCAATCAGCCCCAGCATTTT
J gene: TRBJ2-1; clone size: .; V gene: TRBV7-2; D gene: .; CDR3 protein: CASSRVSRSYNEQFF; CDR3 DNA: TGTGCCAGCAGCCGGGTGTCGCGATCCTACAATGAGCAGTTCTTC
J gene: TRBJ2-3; clone size: medium-sized; V gene: TRBV4-2; D gene: .; CDR3 protein: CASSQELLETDTQYF; CDR3 DNA: TGTGCCAGCAGCCAAGAGCTCCTAGAAACAGATACGCAGTATTTT
J gene: TRBJ2-5; clone size: few; V gene: TRBV27; D gene: TRBD2; CDR3 protein: CASSRDYSQETQYF; CDR3 DNA: TGTGCCAGCAGTCGGGACTACTCCCAAGAGACCCAGTACTTC
J gene: TRBJ1-5; clone size: .; V gene: TRBV30; D gene: .; CDR3 protein: CAWSLAGGPKPQHF; CDR3 DNA: TGTGCCTGGAGCCTTGCTGGGGGGCCTAAGCCCCAGCATTTT
J gene: TRBJ1-2; clone size: .; V gene: TRBV7-2; D gene: .; CDR3 protein: CASSLAGSDYGYTF; CDR3 DNA: TGTGCCAGCAGCTTAGCGGGTAGTGACTATGGCTACACCTTC
J gene: TRBJ1-5; clone size: few; V gene: TRBV2; D gene: .; CDR3 protein: CASSGFSNQPQHF; CDR3 DNA: TGTGCCAGCAGTGGGTTTAGCAATCAGCCCCAGCATTTT
J gene: TRBJ1-1; clone size: .; V gene: TRBV15; D gene: .; CDR3 protein: CATSPSGALLNTEAFF; CDR3 DNA: TGTGCCACCAGCCCTTCGGGGGCGCTTCTGAACACTGAAGCTTTCTTT
J gene: TRBJ1-3; clone size: .; V gene: TRBV4-1; D gene: .; CDR3 protein: CASSQVGGSIYF; CDR3 DNA: TGCGCCAGCAGCCAAGTTGGGGGGTCCATATATTTT
J gene: TRBJ1-2; clone size: .; V gene: TRBV5-1; D gene: TRBD1; CDR3 protein: CASSLAGGSNYGYTF; CDR3 DNA: TGCGCCAGCAGCTTAGCAGGGGGCTCTAACTATGGCTACACCTTC
J gene: TRBJ2-1; clone size: .; V gene: TRBV27; D gene: .; CDR3 protein: CASSSPGVGGHSVGSYNEQFF; CDR3 DNA: TGTGCCAGCAGTAGCCCCGGTGTGGGGGGGCACTCAGTGGGCTCCTACAATGAGCAGTTCTTC
J gene: TRBJ2-1; clone size: .; V gene: TRBV5-6; D gene: .; CDR3 protein: CASSLELQVEQFF; CDR3 DNA: TGTGCCAGCAGCTTGGAACTCCAGGTTGAGCAGTTCTTC
J gene: TRBJ2-1; clone size: .; V gene: TRBV29-1; D gene: .; CDR3 protein: CSVAQAAYNEQFF; CDR3 DNA: TGCAGCGTTGCACAGGCGGCCTACAATGAGCAGTTCTTC
J gene: TRBJ2-5; clone size: .; V gene: TRBV5-1; D gene: TRBD2; CDR3 protein: CASSGTSGQETQYF; CDR3 DNA: TGCGCCAGCAGCGGAACTAGCGGCCAAGAGACCCAGTACTTC
J gene: TRBJ2-7; clone size: few; V gene: TRBV7-2; D gene: .; CDR3 protein: CASRSGSSYEQYF; CDR3 DNA: TGTGCCAGCCGAAGCGGGTCTTCCTACGAGCAGTACTTC
J gene: TRBJ2-3; clone size: .; V gene: TRBV11-1; D gene: TRBD1; CDR3 protein: CASSSGTGRDTQYF; CDR3 DNA: TGTGCCAGCAGCTCCGGGACAGGTCGAGATACGCAGTATTTT
J gene: TRBJ2-1; clone size: .; V gene: TRBV7-2; D gene: TRBD2; CDR3 protein: CASSQTLAGGYNEQFF; CDR3 DNA: TGTGCCAGCAGCCAAACTCTAGCGGGAGGCTACAATGAGCAGTTCTTC
J gene: TRBJ1-3; clone size: .; V gene: TRBV6-6; D gene: TRBD1; CDR3 protein: CASRETGEDSGNTIYF; CDR3 DNA: TGTGCCAGCAGGGAGACAGGGGAAGACTCTGGAAACACCATATATTTT
J gene: TRBJ1-2; clone size: .; V gene: TRBV7-9; D gene: TRBD1; CDR3 protein: CASSLAGTGVYENYGYTF; CDR3 DNA: TGTGCCAGCAGCCTAGCCGGGACAGGGGTTTACGAGAACTATGGCTACACCTTC
J gene: TRBJ2-1; clone size: .; V gene: TRBV27; D gene: .; CDR3 protein: CASKGAGGHEEQFF; CDR3 DNA: TGTGCCAGCAAGGGAGCGGGCGGCCACGAGGAGCAGTTCTTC
J gene: TRBJ2-5; clone size: .; V gene: TRBV2; D gene: .; CDR3 protein: CASSPNGGRMETQYF; CDR3 DNA: TGTGCCAGCAGCCCGAATGGGGGGCGTATGGAGACCCAGTACTTC
J gene: TRBJ2-1; clone size: .; V gene: TRBV30; D gene: .; CDR3 protein: CAWSVSQGGNEQFF; CDR3 DNA: TGTGCCTGGAGTGTATCCCAGGGGGGCAATGAGCAGTTCTTC
J gene: TRBJ1-2; clone size: .; V gene: TRBV6-4; D gene: .; CDR3 protein: CASSDSNYGYTF; CDR3 DNA: TGTGCCAGCAGTGACTCCAACTATGGCTACACCTTC
J gene: TRBJ1-5; clone size: .; V gene: TRBV30; D gene: .; CDR3 protein: CASRNQGRREPQHF; CDR3 DNA: TGTGCCTCCCGCAATCAGGGGAGGAGGGAGCCCCAGCATTTT
J gene: TRBJ2-5; clone size: .; V gene: TRBV9; D gene: .; CDR3 protein: CASSVDGWHGKTQYF; CDR3 DNA: TGTGCCAGCAGCGTAGACGGGTGGCACGGAAAGACCCAGTACTTC
J gene: TRBJ2-1; clone size: .; V gene: TRBV9; D gene: TRBD2; CDR3 protein: CASSHSGTALNDEQFF; CDR3 DNA: TGTGCCAGCAGCCATAGCGGGACCGCCCTTAACGATGAGCAGTTCTTC
J gene: TRBJ2-7; clone size: .; V gene: TRBV14; D gene: TRBD2; CDR3 protein: CASSQLAGGRYEQYF; CDR3 DNA: TGTGCCAGCAGCCAACTAGCGGGAGGAAGGTACGAGCAGTACTTC
J gene: TRBJ2-7; clone size: .; V gene: TRBV11-2; D gene: .; CDR3 protein: CASSPRQGPYEQYF; CDR3 DNA: TGTGCCAGCAGCCCTCGCCAGGGCCCTTACGAGCAGTACTTC
J gene: TRBJ2-7; clone size: .; V gene: TRBV15; D gene: .; CDR3 protein: CATGSGILYEQYF; CDR3 DNA: TGTGCCACCGGTTCCGGTATCCTCTACGAGCAGTACTTC
J gene: TRBJ2-2; clone size: few; V gene: TRBV6-1; D gene: .; CDR3 protein: CATSWGPGELFF; CDR3 DNA: TGTGCCACCAGCTGGGGTCCCGGGGAGCTGTTTTTT
J gene: TRBJ1-2; clone size: once; V gene: TRBV6-6; D gene: .; CDR3 protein: CASRPDSTNYGYTF; CDR3 DNA: TGTGCCAGCAGACCCGACAGTACTAACTATGGCTACACCTTC
J gene: TRBJ2-3; clone size: .; V gene: TRBV6-1; D gene: .; CDR3 protein: CASSPAGSTDTQYF; CDR3 DNA: TGTGCCAGCAGCCCCGCAGGGAGCACAGATACGCAGTATTTT
J gene: TRBJ2-5; clone size: .; V gene: TRBV7-9; D gene: .; CDR3 protein: CASSLAGLQETQYF; CDR3 DNA: TGTGCCAGCAGCTTAGCTGGACTTCAAGAGACCCAGTACTTC
J gene: TRBJ1-5; clone size: .; V gene: TRBV6-1; D gene: .; CDR3 protein: CASRELQGGGGQPQHF; CDR3 DNA: TGTGCCAGCAGGGAATTGCAGGGAGGAGGAGGTCAGCCCCAGCATTTT